This is a list of T cell receptor beta chains from one sample in a study of chronic HIV infection and antiretroviral therapy. TCRdb re-analysed the 5' RACE reads in MiXCR, keeping a single row per CDR3 protein. The table includes 25,000 to 35,000 distinct CDR3 sequences, over 7% detected once. Sequencing used peripheral blood. Source of these receptors: an adult who had HIV and had not received antiretroviral therapy, or was an uninfected healthy control (not recorded which). Each CDR3 is given with its conserved first and last residue. The D gene is left open where the match is weak. Only part of the rows carry a size: once, few, many, or a class if the clone is expanded.

CDR3: CASSLPAGNEQFF
DNA: TGTGCCAGCAGCCTTCCAGCAGGCAATGAGCAGTTCTTC
D: NA
size: medium-sized
V: TRBV3-1
J: TRBJ2-1

CDR3: CAISDTGDTGELFF
DNA: TGTGCCATCAGTGATACAGGGGACACCGGGGAGCTGTTTTTT
D: TRBD1
size: many
V: TRBV10-3
J: TRBJ2-2

CDR3: CASTQGNVEKLFF
DNA: TGTGCCAGCACCCAGGGAAACGTTGAAAAACTGTTTTTT
D: NA
size: few
V: TRBV2
J: TRBJ1-4

CDR3: CASSLGQGETQYF
DNA: TGTGCCAGCAGCCTCGGACAGGGTGAGACCCAGTACTTC
D: TRBD1
size: many
V: TRBV3-1
J: TRBJ2-5

CDR3: CASSVPGQNQPQHF
DNA: TGTGCCAGCAGTGTGCCGGGACAGAATCAGCCCCAGCATTTT
D: TRBD1
size: NA
V: TRBV27
J: TRBJ1-5

CDR3: CAISGWTGTDTQYF
DNA: TGTGCCATCAGTGGTTGGACAGGCACAGATACGCAGTATTTT
D: NA
size: many
V: TRBV10-3
J: TRBJ2-3

CDR3: CASSLYQGSNTEAFF
DNA: TGTGCCAGCAGCTTATATCAGGGGTCGAACACTGAAGCTTTCTTT
D: NA
size: NA
V: TRBV7-2
J: TRBJ1-1

CDR3: CASSERIGELFF
DNA: TGTGCCAGCAGTGAAAGGATCGGGGAGCTGTTTTTT
D: NA
size: NA
V: TRBV2
J: TRBJ2-2

CDR3: CASRLRAGDGTEAFF
DNA: TGTGCCAGCAGGCTCAGAGCAGGGGATGGGACTGAAGCTTTCTTT
D: NA
size: many
V: TRBV12-3/TRBV12-4
J: TRBJ1-1

CDR3: CASSTGTSTEAFF
DNA: TGTGCCAGCAGCACCGGGACTTCGACTGAAGCTTTCTTT
D: NA
size: NA
V: TRBV9
J: TRBJ1-1

CDR3: CASSGGGSYNEQFF
DNA: TGTGCCAGCAGTGGGGGAGGCTCCTACAATGAGCAGTTCTTC
D: NA
size: NA
V: TRBV6-2/TRBV6-3
J: TRBJ2-1

CDR3: CSARGGGTEAFF
DNA: TGCAGTGCTAGAGGGGGCGGCACTGAAGCTTTCTTT
D: NA
size: few
V: TRBV20-1
J: TRBJ1-1

CDR3: CSVAQDYNEQFF
DNA: TGCAGCGTTGCGCAGGACTACAATGAGCAGTTCTTC
D: NA
size: few
V: TRBV29-1
J: TRBJ2-1

CDR3: CASSLIFRETQYF
DNA: TGTGCCAGCAGCTTAATCTTCAGGGAGACCCAGTACTTC
D: NA
size: many
V: TRBV7-9
J: TRBJ2-5

CDR3: CSIERGGSTDTQYF
DNA: TGCAGCATCGAGAGGGGGGGTAGCACAGATACGCAGTATTTT
D: NA
size: many
V: TRBV29-1
J: TRBJ2-3

CDR3: CASSAQPEGGLYGYTF
DNA: TGTGCCAGCAGTGCCCAACCTGAGGGGGGACTCTATGGCTACACCTTC
D: NA
size: few
V: TRBV2
J: TRBJ1-2

CDR3: CASSLLRGETQYF
DNA: TGTGCCAGCAGCCTCCTCCGGGGCGAGACCCAGTACTTC
D: NA
size: many
V: TRBV11-2
J: TRBJ2-5

CDR3: CASGLVSGTYGYTF
DNA: TGTGCTAGTGGTTTGGTATCGGGAACGTATGGCTACACCTTC
D: NA
size: few
V: TRBV12-5
J: TRBJ1-2

CDR3: CSVGTVHNEKLFF
DNA: TGCAGCGTTGGCACGGTCCATAATGAAAAACTGTTTTTT
D: NA
size: few
V: TRBV29-1
J: TRBJ1-4

CDR3: CASRVQGAVDEQFF
DNA: TGTGCCAGCAGAGTACAGGGGGCTGTGGATGAGCAGTTCTTC
D: TRBD1
size: NA
V: TRBV2
J: TRBJ2-1

CDR3: CASRYRDEKLFF
DNA: TGTGCCAGCAGGTACAGGGACGAAAAACTGTTTTTT
D: NA
size: many
V: TRBV2
J: TRBJ1-4

CDR3: CASSQETAGSSEAFF
DNA: TGTGCCAGCAGCCAAGAAACGGCCGGCTCCTCTGAAGCTTTCTTT
D: NA
size: NA
V: TRBV4-2
J: TRBJ1-1

CDR3: CASSSLNEQFF
DNA: TGTGCCAGCAGCTCACTCAATGAGCAGTTCTTC
D: NA
size: few
V: TRBV27
J: TRBJ2-1

CDR3: CASSVGGGRAENEQFF
DNA: TGTGCCAGCAGCGTAGGTGGCGGGAGGGCCGAAAATGAGCAGTTCTTC
D: TRBD2
size: few
V: TRBV9
J: TRBJ2-1

CDR3: CASSFGTRNTGELFF
DNA: TGTGCCAGCAGCTTCGGGACACGTAACACCGGGGAGCTGTTTTTT
D: NA
size: NA
V: TRBV11-2
J: TRBJ2-2

CDR3: CASSATGEGSGANVLTF
DNA: TGTGCCAGCAGCGCTACTGGGGAGGGCTCTGGGGCCAACGTCCTGACTTTC
D: TRBD2
size: medium-sized
V: TRBV7-6
J: TRBJ2-6

CDR3: CASSERDTQYF
DNA: TGCGCCAGCAGTGAGAGGGATACGCAGTATTTT
D: NA
size: few
V: TRBV10-1
J: TRBJ2-3

CDR3: CASSLAATGGYEQYF
DNA: TGCGCCAGCAGCTTGGCCGCGACAGGAGGGTACGAGCAGTACTTC
D: NA
size: NA
V: TRBV5-1
J: TRBJ2-7

CDR3: CASSVAGTGIQPQHF
DNA: TGTGCCAGCAGTGTAGCCGGGACAGGGATCCAGCCCCAGCATTTT
D: TRBD1
size: NA
V: TRBV2
J: TRBJ1-5

CDR3: CSGWAPTGNEQFF
DNA: TGCAGCGGTTGGGCTCCGACGGGCAATGAGCAGTTCTTC
D: NA
size: many
V: TRBV29-1
J: TRBJ2-1

CDR3: CSVASRGWNEQFF
DNA: TGCAGCGTTGCCTCAAGGGGATGGAATGAGCAGTTCTTC
D: NA
size: many
V: TRBV29-1
J: TRBJ2-1

CDR3: CASSLGQGRNQPQHF
DNA: TGTGCCAGCAGCTTGGGACAGGGTCGCAATCAGCCCCAGCATTTT
D: TRBD1
size: NA
V: TRBV5-5
J: TRBJ1-5

CDR3: CAIVAHQGGEQYF
DNA: TGTGCCATCGTAGCCCATCAGGGAGGCGAGCAGTACTTC
D: NA
size: few
V: TRBV10-3
J: TRBJ2-7

CDR3: CASSPPWASGSNTDTQYF
DNA: TGTGCCAGCTCACCACCGTGGGCTAGCGGGAGTAATACAGATACGCAGTATTTT
D: TRBD2
size: NA
V: TRBV18
J: TRBJ2-3

CDR3: CASSVVSGGADYNEQFF
DNA: TGTGCCAGCAGCGTAGTTAGCGGGGGGGCTGACTACAATGAGCAGTTCTTC
D: TRBD2
size: few
V: TRBV9
J: TRBJ2-1

CDR3: CASQPEKLFF
DNA: TGTGCCAGCCAACCCGAAAAACTGTTTTTT
D: NA
size: few
V: TRBV6-5
J: TRBJ1-4

CDR3: CAISDLTGFTEAFF
DNA: TGTGCCATCAGTGACTTGACAGGCTTCACTGAAGCTTTCTTT
D: NA
size: few
V: TRBV10-3
J: TRBJ1-1

CDR3: CASSYRSRTVGTGELFF
DNA: TGTGCCAGCAGTTATCGTTCCCGGACAGTCGGTACCGGGGAGCTGTTTTTT
D: NA
size: many
V: TRBV6-2/TRBV6-3
J: TRBJ2-2

CDR3: CASKERAGGNEQFF
DNA: TGTGCCAGCAAAGAGCGGGCGGGGGGCAATGAGCAGTTCTTC
D: TRBD2
size: NA
V: TRBV7-2
J: TRBJ2-1

CDR3: CASSQAPRGGSEAFF
DNA: TGCGCCAGCAGCCAAGCACCCAGGGGAGGGTCTGAAGCTTTCTTT
D: NA
size: NA
V: TRBV4-1
J: TRBJ1-1

CDR3: CASSLVAENIQYF
DNA: TGTGCCAGCAGCTTAGTAGCCGAAAACATTCAGTACTTC
D: NA
size: many
V: TRBV7-2
J: TRBJ2-4

CDR3: CATSVRGGQPQHF
DNA: TGTGCCACCAGTGTTAGGGGAGGTCAGCCCCAGCATTTT
D: NA
size: few
V: TRBV24-1
J: TRBJ1-5

CDR3: CSAQLAQETQYF
DNA: TGCAGCGCTCAACTAGCTCAAGAGACCCAGTACTTC
D: NA
size: NA
V: TRBV29-1
J: TRBJ2-5

CDR3: CASSWGSSEAFF
DNA: TGTGCCAGCAGCTGGGGATCTTCTGAAGCTTTCTTT
D: NA
size: NA
V: TRBV7-2
J: TRBJ1-1

CDR3: CASRGQGDTEAFF
DNA: TGTGCCAGCAGGGGACAGGGCGACACTGAAGCTTTCTTT
D: TRBD1
size: NA
V: TRBV6-4
J: TRBJ1-1